This entry lists 25 T cell receptor beta chains sequenced from one sample in a study of cytomegalovirus exposure and HLA in healthy donors. The primer mix had 60 Vbeta and 13 Jbeta primers. Only in-frame clones appear in the TCRdb table, and some are missing; sequencing was by immunoSEQ multiplex PCR. The sample totals tens of thousands of clones. The specimen was PBMCs. The receptors originated from a man over 45 in good health and CMV-seronegative.

The rearrangement links TRBV6-4 to TRBJ1-2; D is perhaps TRBD1 (5 bases). The germline V and J ends were trimmed by 3 bases and 4 bases, with 18 bases remaining between them. The V gene's germline CDR1 is MRHNA and CDR2 SNTAGT. The CDR3 is 16 amino acids. The CDR3 is CASSEAPVGGGYGYTF. The CDR3 nucleotides are TGTGCCAGCAGTGAAGCCCCAGTTGGCGGGGGCTATGGCTACACCTTC.

The chain is built from TRBV11-1 and TRBJ2-2; the match to TRBD1 covers 8 bases. This CDR3 comprises 16 residues. The germline V gene has CDR1 SGHAT and CDR2 FQDESV (reference sequence). The junction had 7 bases not matched to a gene; V was cut back by 1 base and J by 6 bases. CDR3 amino acids: CASSLVLRTGSGELFF. DNA for the CDR3: TGTGCCAGCAGCTTAGTTCTCCGGACAGGGTCCGGGGAGCTGTTTTTT.

The V and J genes are TRBV4-1 and TRBJ2-1; 8 positions agree with TRBD1. The CDR3 sequence is 14 residues long. CDR1 is MGHRA, CDR2 YSYEKL, per germline. The ends lost 4 bases at V and 6 bases at J; junction bases unmatched: 5. The CDR3 reads CASSRRDRSNEQFF. DNA for the CDR3: TGCGCCAGCAGCCGCCGGGACAGGTCCAATGAGCAGTTCTTC.

The chain links TRBV27 to TRBJ2-3; 9 bases match TRBD2. The V gene's germline CDR1 is MNHEY and CDR2 SMNVEV (reference sequence). Trimming removed 2 bases from V and 11 bases from J; junction bases left unmatched: 11. This CDR3 has 15 amino acids. In DNA form, the CDR3 reads TGTGCCAGCAGTTTACAAGCGGGGGGATCTCCTAAGCAGTATTTT. This gives the protein CASSLQAGGSPKQYF.

The chain has TRBV5-6 and TRBJ2-1, with 10 bases aligning to TRBD2. Per germline, CDR1 SGHDT and CDR2 YYEEEE. This CDR3 is 15 amino acids long. The ends lost 3 bases at V and 2 bases at J; junction bases unmatched: 2. CDR3 DNA: TGTGCCAGCAGCTCTAGCGGGGGACCCTACAATGAGCAGTTCTTC. Amino acids: CASSSSGGPYNEQFF.

The chain combines TRBV15 with TRBJ1-2; 10 nucleotides match TRBD1. CDR1 is LNHNV and CDR2 is YYDKDF in the germline V gene (reference sequence). The J segment lost 6 bases and the V segment lost 2 bases, leaving 12 bases of the junction unmatched. This CDR3 region has 17 residues. The CDR3 region has the DNA TGTGCCACCAGCAGATACCCCCGGGACAGGGGAGGCCATGGCTACACCTTC. Amino acid sequence: CATSRYPRDRGGHGYTF.

The chain is built from TRBV7-9 and TRBJ2-5, with TRBD1 identical over 10 bases. The J call could be wrong; TRBJ2-7 is a better fit for the DNA end. CDR1 is SEHNR and CDR2 is FQNEAQ in the germline V gene (reference sequence). The CDR3 is 16 amino acids. DNA for the CDR3: TGTGCCAGCAGCCAAGCCCCCGGGACAGGGGCCTACGAGCAGTACTTC. It specifies CASSQAPGTGAYEQYF.

This sequence joins TRBV9 and TRBJ1-4, with D perhaps TRBD1 (6 bases). CDR1 and CDR2 (germline): SGDLS, YYNGEE. This CDR3 comprises 16 residues. V shed 2 bases and J shed 6 bases, with 17 bases lying between them. CDR3 bases: TGTGCCAGCAGCGTGGGCCAGGGGAGCGAGTATGAAAAACTGTTTTTT. Translation: CASSVGQGSEYEKLFF.

The gene calls are TRBV6-5 and TRBJ2-7; D is perhaps TRBD1 (6 bases). This CDR3 is 14 amino acids long. Germline CDR1 is MNHEY and CDR2 is SVGAGI. V was pared by 5 bases and J by 3 bases, with 14 bases between. CDR3 in amino acids: CASSKGDTVYEQYF. In DNA form, the CDR3 reads TGTGCCAGCAGTAAGGGGGACACTGTCTACGAGCAGTACTTC.

This chain connects TRBV30 to TRBJ2-5; TRBD2 agrees at 7 bases. Germline loops: CDR1 GTSNPN, CDR2 SVGIG (reference sequence). This CDR3 region has 14 residues. V was clipped by 3 bases and J by 6 bases; unmatched bases: 10. Here the CDR3 DNA reads TGTGCCTGGAGAGTGACTCTAGCGGATCAGACCCAGTACTTC. It specifies CAWRVTLADQTQYF.

This sequence joins TRBV5-1 and TRBJ2-4, with D tentatively TRBD1 (5 bases). The V end was cut by 10 bases, the J end by 0 bases, with 23 bases between. The CDR3 consists of 17 residues. Germline V gene sequence: CDR1 SGHRS, CDR2 YFSETQ. In nucleotides, the CDR3 is TGCGCCCGCCGGGTCGGGCGACAGAAGCTAGCCAAAAACATTCAGTACTTC. Amino acid sequence: CARRVGRQKLAKNIQYF.

This chain links TRBV5-4 with TRBJ1-1, with a weak D call TRBD1 (6 bases). From germline, CDR1 is SGHNT and CDR2 YYREEE (reference sequence). This CDR3 has 13 residues. Trimming removed 3 bases at V and 7 bases at J, with 13 bases between. CDR3 nucleotide sequence: TGTGCCAGCAGCTCGGACAGTAACGATGAAGCTTTCTTT. This encodes CASSSDSNDEAFF.

The gene calls are TRBV4-1 and TRBJ2-2, with 9 bases lining up with TRBD2. J gave up 2 bases and V 3 bases, and 4 bases lay outside the gene matches. Germline-derived CDR1 and CDR2 are MGHRA and YSYEKL. CDR3 length: 16 residues. The CDR3 region is CASSQAAGGNTGELFF. CDR3 DNA: TGCGCCAGCAGCCAGGCAGCGGGGGGTAACACCGGGGAGCTGTTTTTT.

The genes are TRBV7-9 and TRBJ1-4; D gene ambiguous. CDR1 and CDR2 (germline): SEHNR, FQNEAQ (reference sequence). Trimming left V 2 bases short and J 5 bases short, with 9 bases between. The CDR3 contains 14 residues. CDR3 DNA: TGTGCCAGCAGCTTAATGCGGGGAAATGAAAAACTGTTTTTT. Its translation: CASSLMRGNEKLFF.

The rearrangement joins TRBV27 to TRBJ1-1; TRBD1 aligns across 9 bases. The CDR3 sequence is 13 residues long. Losses at the gene ends were 3 bases for V and 4 bases for J; bases not matched to a gene: 0. Germline V gene lookup returns CDR1 MNHEY and CDR2 SMNVEV (reference sequence). The CDR3 spells CASSLTGGTEAFF. The CDR3 region has the DNA TGTGCCAGCAGTTTGACAGGGGGCACTGAAGCTTTCTTT.

Written as DNA, the CDR3 is TGTGCCAGCTCAAATGGACAGGGGAATCAGCCCCAGCATTTT. It translates to CASSNGQGNQPQHF. V is TRBV18 and J is TRBJ1-5; 9 bases agree with TRBD1. Germline CDR1 reads KGHSH; CDR2 reads LQKENI. The junction had 3 bases not matched to a gene; V was cut back by 5 bases and J by 4 bases. CDR3 length: 14 amino acids.

V gene TRBV4-1 combines with J gene TRBJ1-4; D remains ambiguous. Per the germline V gene, CDR1 is MGHRA and CDR2 is YSYEKL. The CDR3 consists of 16 residues. The germline V and J ends were trimmed by 4 bases and 0 bases, with 12 bases remaining between them. As DNA, the CDR3 is TGCGCCAGCAGCCTACAGTCTTACTCAACTAATGAAAAACTGTTTTTT. It encodes CASSLQSYSTNEKLFF.

This rearrangement joins TRBV7-9 to TRBJ2-3; D perhaps matches TRBD2 (5 bases). The CDR3 contains 13 residues. V dropped 1 base and J dropped 5 bases, with 7 bases sitting between them. From germline, CDR1 is SEHNR and CDR2 FQNEAQ (reference sequence). The CDR3 DNA reads as TGTGCCAGCAGCTTAGGAGGACTAGATACGCAGTATTTT. Translating it yields CASSLGGLDTQYF. The complete variable domain, with remaining parts taken from reference TRBV7-9 and TRBJ2-3, reads DTGVSQNPRHKITKRGQNVTFRCDPISEHNRLYWYRQTLGQGPEFLTYFQNEAQLEKSRLLSDRFSAERPKGSFSTLEIQRTEQGDSAMYLCASSLGGLDTQYFGPGTRLTVL.

Written as DNA, the CDR3 is TGTGCCAGCACGGAAAGGGTGGGGCAGGGCAGGCCCCAGCATTTT. It codes for CASTERVGQGRPQHF. The chain employs TRBV2 and TRBJ1-5; D might be TRBD1 (5 bases). CDR1 and CDR2 from the germline V gene are SNHLY and FYNNEI. The length of the CDR3 is 15 residues. Trimming stripped 7 bases from V and 9 bases from J, with 22 bases between.

This chain joins TRBV29-1 and TRBJ1-1; D may be TRBD1 (6 bases). V was clipped by 5 bases and J by 4 bases, with 11 bases between them. CDR3 length: 12 residues. Germline V gene lookup returns CDR1 SQVTM and CDR2 ANQGSEA. This chain's CDR3 is CSVRGASTEAFF. The CDR3, as DNA: TGCAGCGTTCGGGGGGCTAGCACTGAAGCTTTCTTT.

The CDR3 DNA is TGTGCCAGCAGCGTAGGCGGCGGGGGCACCGGGGAGCTGTTTTTT. It is translated as CASSVGGGGTGELFF. The chain couples TRBV9 to TRBJ2-2, with 7 bases lining up with TRBD2. Trimming at V came to 0 bases and at J to 4 bases, leaving 3 bases not matched to a gene. CDR1 and CDR2 from the germline V gene are SGDLS and YYNGEE. The CDR3 is made up of 15 amino acids.

V gene TRBV30 combines with J gene TRBJ1-2; 7 nucleotides line up with TRBD1. The CDR3 extends over 14 amino acids. CDR1 is GTSNPN and CDR2 is SVGIG in the germline V gene (reference sequence). Trimming at V came to 0 bases and at J to 1 base, leaving 2 bases not matched to a gene. The CDR3 coding sequence is TGTGCCTGGAGTGTAGGGGACAGTAACTATGGCTACACCTTC. This encodes CAWSVGDSNYGYTF.

This chain uses TRBV5-6 with TRBJ2-1; no clear D gene. The CDR3 length is 12 residues. With 2 bases removed from V and 8 bases from J, the gap between germline ends came to 8 bases. The germline gives CDR1 SGHDT, CDR2 YYEEEE. This CDR3 reads CASSFALHEQFF. The CDR3 DNA follows: TGTGCCAGCAGCTTCGCCCTACATGAGCAGTTCTTC.

The rearrangement uses TRBV6-5 and TRBJ1-2; the D gene is possibly TRBD1 (6 bases). V shed 7 bases and J shed 2 bases, with 14 bases lying between them. Germline V gene sequence: CDR1 MNHEY, CDR2 SVGAGI. The CDR3 is 14 residues long. The CDR3 DNA is TGTGCCAGCACCGAGGGGGGGCGAAACTATGGCTACACCTTC. Amino acids: CASTEGGRNYGYTF.

This CDR3 reads CASSYEDIYTGELFF. CDR3 bases: TGTGCCAGCAGTTACGAGGATATCTACACCGGGGAGCTGTTTTTT. The rearrangement links TRBV6-5 to TRBJ2-2; no reliable D call. Germline V CDR1 and CDR2: MNHEY, SVGAGI. The CDR3 loop spans 15 amino acids. Deletions cut 2 bases from V and 3 bases from J, with 10 bases between.